This TCR beta chain derives from a study of T-cell reconstitution after alpha-beta-depleted transplantation in children. Study-level points and caveats: The high TCRbeta diversity at day 60 in some patients came from surviving recipient T cells and thymic progenitors. After one year, T-cell counts and TCRbeta diversity mostly came from new T cells. The origin of alpha-beta T cells about two months after transplant was reportedly several hundred expanded graft clones.

This CDR3 contains 15 residues. In germline, CDR1 is SGHRS, CDR2 YFSETQ. V was trimmed by 0 bases and J by 0 bases, leaving 7 bases between them. Note on this clonotype: Its antigen is undetermined.

Preparation of the TCRbeta library involved a method that used unique molecular identifiers. TCRdb passed the PCR reads through MiXCR, listing each CDR3 protein once. The sample includes a few hundred thousand distinct CDR3 sequences, 20% to 30% of them seen just once. This chain connects TRBV5-1 to TRBJ1-3; the D is unclear. The receptor comes from a male patient under 18 who had a stem cell transplant for acute lymphoblastic leukemia, so the T cells may come from the graft donor. Sequencing used PBMCs, mostly from graft donor cells, obtained 180 days after TCRalphabeta/CD19-depleted stem cell transplant. The CDR3 sequence: CASSLGESSGNTIYF. The CDR3 DNA reads TGCGCCAGCAGCTTGGGGGAAAGCTCTGGAAACACCATATATTTT.